The rows below give T cell receptor beta chains drawn from one sample of a study of lymphopenia after photon versus proton radiotherapy. Measured with immunoSEQ multiplex PCR; TCRdb has only the in-frame clones, and not every one. The sample holds over 55,000 clones, about nine tenths seen once. The material sequenced was peripheral blood, taken from a patient treated with proton-based radiotherapy. The receptors stem from a man aged 80 or over with esophageal cancer. Both conserved end residues are part of each CDR3. A D gene is named only where the DNA matches it firmly. Clone size is shown for a subset of rows, as once, few, many or a class of expanded clone.

>TRBV18|NA|TRBJ2-7|NA
CASSPPRGGYEQYF
TGTGCCAGCTCACCACCGAGGGGGGGGTACGAGCAGTACTTC
>TRBV30|NA|TRBJ1-1|NA
CAWTFVSTEAFF
TGTGCCTGGACCTTCGTGAGCACTGAAGCTTTCTTT
>TRBV19|TRBD2|TRBJ2-3|once
CASSMGSGGSDTQYF
TGTGCCAGTAGTATGGGTAGCGGGGGGTCAGATACGCAGTATTTT
>TRBV6-5|NA|TRBJ2-7|NA
CAVAGPGQFSYEQYF
TGTGCGGTGGCCGGACCGGGACAATTCTCCTACGAGCAGTACTTC
>TRBV7-9|TRBD2|TRBJ2-2|NA
CASSPGLAGAGTGELFF
TGTGCCAGCAGCCCGGGACTAGCGGGAGCCGGCACCGGGGAGCTGTTTTTT
>TRBV29-1|TRBD1|TRBJ2-7|NA
CSVAPGQGRYEQYF
TGCAGCGTGGCCCCGGGACAGGGTCGCTACGAGCAGTACTTC
>TRBV2|NA|TRBJ1-1|NA
CASSLQGSTEAFF
TGTGCCAGCAGCCTACAGGGAAGTACTGAAGCTTTCTTT
>TRBV10-1|NA|TRBJ1-2|NA
CASSGTGGNGYTF
TGCGCCAGCAGTGGGACGGGGGGCAATGGCTACACCTTC
>TRBV11-3|NA|TRBJ2-6|NA
CASSVGAGANVLTF
TGTGCCAGCAGCGTGGGGGCTGGGGCCAACGTCCTGACTTTC
>TRBV19|NA|TRBJ2-2|NA
CASSPQGPNTGELFF
TGTGCCAGTAGTCCTCAGGGACCCAACACCGGGGAGCTGTTTTTT